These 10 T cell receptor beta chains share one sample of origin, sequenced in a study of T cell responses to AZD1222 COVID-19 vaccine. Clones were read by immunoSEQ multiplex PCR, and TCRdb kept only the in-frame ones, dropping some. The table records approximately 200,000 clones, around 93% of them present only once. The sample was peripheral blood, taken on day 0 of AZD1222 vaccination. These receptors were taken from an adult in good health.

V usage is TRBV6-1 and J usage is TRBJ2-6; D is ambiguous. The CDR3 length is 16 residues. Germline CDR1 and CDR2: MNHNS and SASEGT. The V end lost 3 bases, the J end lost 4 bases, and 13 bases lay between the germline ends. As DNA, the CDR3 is TGTGCCAGCAGTGAGATAGTTGGGGTAGGGGCCAACGTCCTGACTTTC. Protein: CASSEIVGVGANVLTF.

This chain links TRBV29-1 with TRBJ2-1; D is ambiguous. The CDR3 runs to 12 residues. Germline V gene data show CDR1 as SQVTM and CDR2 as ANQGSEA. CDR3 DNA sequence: TGCACCGTGTTTCTAGCCTACAATGAGCAGTTCTTC. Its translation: CTVFLAYNEQFF.

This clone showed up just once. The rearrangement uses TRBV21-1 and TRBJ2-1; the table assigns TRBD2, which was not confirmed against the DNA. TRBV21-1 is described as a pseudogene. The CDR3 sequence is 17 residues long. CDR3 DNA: TGTGCCAGCAGCAAAAACCAAGACTGTTTCCACTACAATGAGCAGTTCTTC. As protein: CASSKNQDCFHYNEQFF.

The CDR3 bases are TGCGCCAGCAGCCAAGGTACGGGCTGGGAGGGCCAAGGCAATGAGCAGTTCTTC. Its protein is CASSQGTGWEGQGNEQFF. The V and J genes are TRBV4-1 and TRBJ2-1; 7 bases align to TRBD2. V was clipped by 1 base and J by 6 bases; unmatched bases: 15. The CDR3 extends over 18 amino acids. Germline V gene sequence: CDR1 MGHRA, CDR2 YSYEKL.

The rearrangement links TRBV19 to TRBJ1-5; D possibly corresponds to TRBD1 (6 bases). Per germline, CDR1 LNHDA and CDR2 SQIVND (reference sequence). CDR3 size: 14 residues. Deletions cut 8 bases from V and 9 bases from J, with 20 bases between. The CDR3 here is CASGAKAKGGPQHF. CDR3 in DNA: TGTGCCAGTGGGGCCAAGGCCAAGGGGGGGCCCCAGCATTTT.

CDR3 amino acids: CASSLRGGGTEAFF. The CDR3 DNA reads TGTGCCAGCAGCTTAAGGGGGGGTGGCACTGAAGCTTTCTTT. The chain recombines TRBV7-3 with TRBJ1-1; perhaps TRBD1 as D (5 bases). V lost 1 base to trimming and J lost 4 bases, with 10 bases between them. The CDR3 runs to 14 residues. Germline values: CDR1 SGHTA, CDR2 FQGTGA. Drawing the rest from reference TRBV7-3 and TRBJ1-1, the complete variable domain is GAGVSQTPSNKVTEKGKYVELRCDPISGHTALYWYRQSLGQGPEFLIYFQGTGAADDSGLPNDRFFAVRPEGSVSTLKIQRTERGDSAVYLCASSLRGGGTEAFFGQGTRLTVV.

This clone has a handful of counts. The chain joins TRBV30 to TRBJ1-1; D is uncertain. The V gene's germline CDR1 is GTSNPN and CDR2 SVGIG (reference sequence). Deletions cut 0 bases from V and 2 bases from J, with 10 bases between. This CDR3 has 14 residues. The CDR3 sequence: CAWSVRGPNTEAFF. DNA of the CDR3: TGTGCCTGGAGTGTACGAGGGCCAAACACTGAAGCTTTCTTT.

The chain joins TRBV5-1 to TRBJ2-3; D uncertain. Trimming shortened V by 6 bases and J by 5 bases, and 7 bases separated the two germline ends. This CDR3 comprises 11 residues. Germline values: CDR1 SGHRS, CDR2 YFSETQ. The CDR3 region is CASTDEDTQYF. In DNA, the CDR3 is TGCGCCAGCACCGATGAAGATACGCAGTATTTT.

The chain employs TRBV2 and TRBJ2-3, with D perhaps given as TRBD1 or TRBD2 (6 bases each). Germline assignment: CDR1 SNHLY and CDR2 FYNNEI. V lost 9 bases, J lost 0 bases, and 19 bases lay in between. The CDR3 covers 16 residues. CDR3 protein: CASTTRRGHSTDTQYF. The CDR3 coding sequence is TGTGCCAGTACTACCCGGAGGGGACACAGCACAGATACGCAGTATTTT.

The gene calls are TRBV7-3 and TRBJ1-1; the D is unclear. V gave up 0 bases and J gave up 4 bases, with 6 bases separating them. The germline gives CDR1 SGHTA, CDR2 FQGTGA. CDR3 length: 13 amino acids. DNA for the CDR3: TGTGCCAGCAGCTTAACGACGGGCACTGAAGCTTTCTTT. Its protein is CASSLTTGTEAFF.